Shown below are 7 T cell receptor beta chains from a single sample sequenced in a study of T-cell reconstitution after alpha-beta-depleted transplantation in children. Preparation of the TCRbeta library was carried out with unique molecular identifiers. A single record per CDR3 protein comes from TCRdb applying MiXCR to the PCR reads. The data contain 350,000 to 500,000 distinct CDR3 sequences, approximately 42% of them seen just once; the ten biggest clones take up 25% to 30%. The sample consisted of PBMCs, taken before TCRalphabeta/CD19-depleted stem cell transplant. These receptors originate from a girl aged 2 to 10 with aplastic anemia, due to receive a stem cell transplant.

DNA of the CDR3: TGCAGCGCACGACAGGGACCGGAGCAGTACTTC. It specifies CSARQGPEQYF. This sequence joins TRBV29-1 and TRBJ2-7, with 7 bases aligning to TRBD1. V trimming: 7 bases; J trimming: 7 bases; junction bases outside the gene matches: 7. Germline CDR1 is SQVTM and CDR2 is ANQGSEA. This CDR3 is 11 amino acids long.

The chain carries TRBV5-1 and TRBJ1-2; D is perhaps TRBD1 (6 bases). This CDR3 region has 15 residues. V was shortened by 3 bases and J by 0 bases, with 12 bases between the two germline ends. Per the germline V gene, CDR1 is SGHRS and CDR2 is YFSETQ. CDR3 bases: TGCGCCAGCAGCTCCGGACAGCTCCCTAACTATGGCTACACCTTC. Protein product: CASSSGQLPNYGYTF.

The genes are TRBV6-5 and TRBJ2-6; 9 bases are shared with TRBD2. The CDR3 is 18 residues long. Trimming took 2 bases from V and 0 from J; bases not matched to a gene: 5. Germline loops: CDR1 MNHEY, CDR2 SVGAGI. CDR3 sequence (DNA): TGTGCCAGCAGTTACGGCGGGAGGGCCCCCTCTGGGGCCAACGTCCTGACTTTC. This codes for CASSYGGRAPSGANVLTF.

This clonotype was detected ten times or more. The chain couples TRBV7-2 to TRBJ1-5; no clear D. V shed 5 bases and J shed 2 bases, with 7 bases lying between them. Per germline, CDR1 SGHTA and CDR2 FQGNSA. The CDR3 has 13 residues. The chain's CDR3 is CASSQQGNQPQHF. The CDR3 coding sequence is TGTGCCAGCAGCCAGCAAGGCAATCAGCCCCAGCATTTT.

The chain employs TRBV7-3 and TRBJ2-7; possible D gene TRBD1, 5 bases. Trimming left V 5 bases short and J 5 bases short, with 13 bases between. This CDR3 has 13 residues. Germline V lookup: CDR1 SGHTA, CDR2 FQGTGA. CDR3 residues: CASSPKWGHEQYF. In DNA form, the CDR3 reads TGTGCCAGCAGCCCGAAGTGGGGCCACGAGCAGTACTTC.

The CDR3 sequence: CASIRTSGGAGELFF. CDR3 sequence (DNA): TGTGCCAGCATCAGGACTAGCGGGGGGGCCGGGGAGCTGTTTTTT. The V and J genes are TRBV7-2 and TRBJ2-2; 15 nucleotides line up with TRBD2. This CDR3 spans 15 amino acids. Unmatched junction bases numbered 3, after V lost 7 bases and J lost 6 bases. CDR1 and CDR2 from the germline V gene are SGHTA and FQGNSA.

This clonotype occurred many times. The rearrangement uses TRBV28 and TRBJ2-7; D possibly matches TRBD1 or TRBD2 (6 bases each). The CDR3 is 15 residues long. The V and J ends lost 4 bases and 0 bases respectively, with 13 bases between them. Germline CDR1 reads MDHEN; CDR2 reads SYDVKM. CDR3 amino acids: CASSSPQGLSYEQYF. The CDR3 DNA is TGTGCCAGCAGTTCTCCACAGGGACTCTCCTACGAGCAGTACTTC.